The T cell receptor beta chain described here comes from a study of shared clonotypes between healthy human individuals. Findings and limits, study-wide: Depth was large, yet rarefaction showed that sorted-subset sequencing was incomplete.

TCRdb's table, derived via immunoSEQ multiplex PCR, lists solely in-frame clones and lacks some. The sample contains some 740,000 clones, about 91% of which appear only once. In its sample, this clone was seen once. Its antigen is unidentified. CDR3 length: 14 amino acids. Germline values: CDR1 MNHNS, CDR2 SASEGT. V lost 2 bases and J lost 0, with 7 bases in between. CD45RO-negative, CCR7-selected cells formed the naive CD8 fraction, which excluded terminally differentiated effector memory CD45RA+ cells. Sequencing used naive CD8+ T cells sorted from blood. This chain links TRBV6-1 with TRBJ2-5; no reliable D call. The origin of this receptor is a man younger than 45 in good health. The DNA for the CDR3 is TGTGCCAGCAGTGAAATGGATGACCAAGAGACCCAGTACTTC. Protein product: CASSEMDDQETQYF.